This entry describes one T cell receptor (beta chain). The CDR3 runs to 14 residues. Germline V gene sequence: CDR1 SGHVS, CDR2 FNYEAQ. V was cut by 0 bases and J by 3 bases, with 5 bases left in between. The data are from a study of tumor-infiltrating lymphocytes in oesophageal squamous cell carcinoma. TCRdb redid the calling of the PCR reads with MiXCR, one entry per CDR3 protein. Among under 15,000 distinct CDR3 sequences, around 55% were seen once, and the ten largest hold around 35%. The specimen sequenced was esophageal tumor tissue. The TCR comes from a male donor with esophageal squamous cell carcinoma. The chain carries TRBV7-6 and TRBJ2-2, with D uncertain. This CDR3 reads CASSLAGYTGELFF. CDR3 sequence (DNA): TGTGCCAGCAGCTTAGCAGGGTACACCGGGGAGCTGTTTTTT.